The present T cell receptor beta chain was sequenced within a study of cytomegalovirus exposure and HLA in healthy donors. Primers for the PCR totalled 60 Vbeta and 13 Jbeta. TCRdb's table, derived via immunoSEQ multiplex PCR, lists solely in-frame clones and lacks some. The sample holds 250,000 to 350,000 clones, just over 85% seen once. To note about this clone: Its antigen remains unidentified.

This CDR3 region has 16 residues. CDR1 and CDR2 from the germline V gene are SGHTA and FQGNSA. Trimming at V came to 1 base and at J to 2 bases, leaving 3 bases not matched to a gene. Findings and limits, study-wide: In vitro testing confirmed a few CMV-associated chains as specific for CMV antigens. In a later analysis, parvovirus B19, influenza, CMV and Epstein-Barr virus appeared linked to several top co-occurrence clusters.

Sample: PBMCs. The J gene is TRBJ2-5, the V gene TRBV7-2; 11 nucleotides match TRBD2. The clonotype originates from a man aged 35-49 years in good health and CMV-seropositive. The CDR3: CASSLVSGGGQETQYF. CDR3 in DNA: TGTGCCAGCAGCTTAGTTAGCGGGGGGGGTCAAGAGACCCAGTACTTC.